What follows are 10 T cell receptor beta chains derived from one specimen sequenced in a study of T-cell reconstitution after alpha-beta-depleted transplantation in children. During its preparation, the TCRbeta library received unique molecular identifiers. A single record per CDR3 protein comes from TCRdb applying MiXCR to the PCR reads. Of about 400,000 distinct CDR3 sequences in the sample, 20% are singletons; the top ten hold over 3.5%. The sequences come from PBMCs from the stem cell graft donor, collected from the stem cell graft. The receptors here all came from a human donor who donated a stem cell graft to a child with acute myeloid leukemia.

The chain's CDR3 is CASSWGTSGKTQYF. CDR3 in DNA: TGTGCCAGCAGCTGGGGGACTAGCGGTAAAACGCAGTATTTT. The V call is TRBV7-2, the J call TRBJ2-3; 11 bases match TRBD2. This CDR3 is built from 14 residues. V was clipped by 4 bases and J by 9 bases; unmatched bases: 6. Germline-derived CDR1 and CDR2 are SGHTA and FQGNSA.

This clonotype was found many times. This chain uses TRBV20-1 with TRBJ2-7; 10 nucleotides align to TRBD2. This CDR3 comprises 15 residues. CDR1 is DFQATT and CDR2 is SNEGSKA in the germline V gene (reference sequence). Trimming cost V 0 bases and J 5 bases; bases outside gene matches: 7. CDR3 region: CSARDSGRIWDEQYF. The DNA of the CDR3 is TGCAGTGCTAGAGATAGCGGGAGGATATGGGACGAGCAGTACTTC.

The chain carries TRBV25-1 and TRBJ2-7; D gene ambiguous. The CDR3 totals 11 residues. The V and J ends lost 5 bases and 4 bases respectively, with 6 bases between them. Germline V gives CDR1 MGHDK, CDR2 SYGVNS. The DNA for the CDR3 is TGTGCCAGCAGTCAATGGTACGAGCAGTACTTC. This sequence encodes CASSQWYEQYF.

This clonotype was picked up many times. The chain joins TRBV29-1 to TRBJ2-3; D gene uncertain. V lost 6 bases to trimming and J lost 0 bases, with 4 bases between them. The CDR3 has 11 amino acids. The germline V gene encodes CDR1 SQVTM and CDR2 ANQGSEA. DNA of the CDR3: TGCAGCGTCCTTAGCACAGATACGCAGTATTTT. This translates into CSVLSTDTQYF.

This clonotype was detected only a few times. J is TRBJ1-3 and V is TRBV15; D may be TRBD1 (6 bases). Trimming took 4 bases from V and 0 from J, leaving 16 bases between them. The CDR3 has 17 amino acids. CDR1 and CDR2 (germline): LNHNV, YYDKDF (reference sequence). For the CDR3, the DNA is TGTGCCACCAGCAAACTTCGACAGGCCAGCTCTGGAAACACCATATATTTT. Translation gives CATSKLRQASSGNTIYF.

Of note for this clonotype: Possible read error: a much larger clone is one base away. The V and J genes are TRBV12-3 or TRBV12-4 and TRBJ2-2; unclear D gene. This CDR3 is built from 12 residues. With 2 bases removed from V and 6 bases from J, the gap between germline ends came to 4 bases. Here the CDR3 reads CASSLTAGELFF. In DNA, the CDR3 is TGTGCCAGCAGTTTAACCGCCGGGGAGCTGTTTTTT.

This clonotype appeared a few times. This chain uses TRBV5-6 with TRBJ2-1; 8 bases agree with TRBD2. This CDR3 contains 15 residues. Trimming cost V 2 bases and J 6 bases; bases outside gene matches: 7. Germline values: CDR1 SGHDT, CDR2 YYEEEE. The CDR3 DNA reads TGTGCCAGCAGCTTCCTTAGCGGGACTTTCAATGAGCAGTTCTTC. This codes for CASSFLSGTFNEQFF. Together with reference TRBV5-6 and TRBJ2-1, the CDR3 gives the full variable domain: DAGVTQSPTHLIKTRGQQVTLRCSPKSGHDTVSWYQQALGQGPQFIFQYYEEEERQRGNFPDRFSGHQFPNYSSELNVNALLLGDSALYLCASSFLSGTFNEQFFGPGTRLTVL.

The CDR3 sequence: CASSDGPGGGELFF. The CDR3, as DNA: TGTGCCAGCAGCGATGGGCCTGGAGGAGGGGAGCTGTTTTTT. J is TRBJ2-2 and V is TRBV7-3; maybe TRBD2 (5 bases). CDR3 length: 14 amino acids. Germline lookup yields CDR1 SGHTA and CDR2 FQGTGA. V dropped 5 bases and J dropped 8 bases, with 15 bases sitting between them.

This sequence joins TRBV11-2 and TRBJ1-6, with D perhaps TRBD1 (5 bases). V was trimmed by 5 bases and J by 9 bases, leaving 14 bases between them. This CDR3 spans 14 amino acids. In germline, CDR1 is SGHAT, CDR2 FQNNGV. The CDR3 region has the DNA TGTGCCAGCAGCCCGGGGACGGAAGCTTCACCCCTCCACTTT. This gives the protein CASSPGTEASPLHF.

The chain recombines TRBV27 with TRBJ2-5; D could derive from TRBD1 or TRBD2 (6 bases each). Trimming took off 3 bases at V and 5 bases at J, with 13 bases between the two ends. This CDR3 region has 14 residues. CDR1 is MNHEY, CDR2 SMNVEV, per germline (reference sequence). Here the CDR3 DNA reads TGTGCCAGCAGTTTTCTGACAGGAGGGGAGACCCAGTACTTC. It specifies CASSFLTGGETQYF.